This TCR beta chain was recorded in a study of shared clonotypes between healthy human individuals. This CDR3 region has 15 residues. Germline V CDR1 and CDR2: MNHEY, SVGAGI. V was cut by 6 bases and J by 0 bases, with 15 bases left in between. Regarding this clone: The antigen is not known.

Sequencing used immunoSEQ multiplex PCR; TCRdb keeps in-frame clones, though not all of them. The profile covers around 500,000 clones, with about 79% appearing a single time and approximately 13% taken by the ten largest. Study-wide results and caveats: Clonotype sharing among donors was thought likely to change with sequencing depth.

The TCR sequence derives from a woman aged 40 to 50 in good health. Some clones in this sample may be carry-over from other donors' samples. The chain employs TRBV6-5 and TRBJ2-7; the D is unclear. The sequencing input was PBMCs. The CDR3 nucleotides read TGTGCCAGCAGGTCCCAAGGTGAAAGCTCCTACGAGCAGTACTTC. Protein sequence: CASRSQGESSYEQYF.